This T cell receptor beta chain was documented in a study of tumor and adjacent non-tumor tissue in lung cancer. The template was RNA from unsorted bulk tissue. This clonotype was counted many times. The V and J ends lost 2 bases and 7 bases respectively, with 11 bases between them. The CDR3 runs 13 residues. Germline V gene data show CDR1 as MNHEY and CDR2 as SVGAGI. The library came from three nested PCR rounds adapted from ARM-PCR protocols. One entry per CDR3 protein results from TCRdb running MiXCR on the multiplex PCR reads. Here the sample spans under 150,000 distinct CDR3 sequences, 66% being singletons.

Sequencing was performed on lung tumor tissue. The receptor's source is a man in his sixties with small cell lung cancer. The V and J genes are TRBV6-5 and TRBJ1-1; D call uncertain. The CDR3 DNA sequence: TGTGCCAGCAGTTACCATCATGGTAATGAAGCTTTCTTT. It codes for CASSYHHGNEAFF.